The present T cell receptor (beta chain) was sequenced within a study of PD-1 blockade in classical Hodgkin lymphoma. The study's findings and limits: Baseline diversity was lower in partial responders and progressors than complete responders. Reported baseline diversity: healthy donors highest, relapsed/refractory patients lowest.

Some clones are missing from TCRdb's copy, which holds only in-frame ones; the method was immunoSEQ multiplex PCR. The data contain more than 15,000 clones, about four fifths of them singletons. Brentuximab vedotin exposure varied, and every patient relapsed after autologous stem cell transplantation. A remark on this clone: The antigen is undetermined.

The sample in question was peripheral blood mononuclear cells (PBMCs), obtained at baseline. This clonotype was sampled from a human donor with classical Hodgkin lymphoma.

Here the CDR3 DNA reads TGTGCCAGCAGCCTCGACAGGGGGTTTGAAAAACTGTTTTTT. This sequence encodes CASSLDRGFEKLFF. The J gene is TRBJ1-4, the V gene TRBV6-1; 9 bases fit TRBD1. This CDR3 spans 14 amino acids. Germline CDR1 is MNHNS and CDR2 is SASEGT. J lost 7 bases, V lost 6 bases, and 6 bases had no gene match.